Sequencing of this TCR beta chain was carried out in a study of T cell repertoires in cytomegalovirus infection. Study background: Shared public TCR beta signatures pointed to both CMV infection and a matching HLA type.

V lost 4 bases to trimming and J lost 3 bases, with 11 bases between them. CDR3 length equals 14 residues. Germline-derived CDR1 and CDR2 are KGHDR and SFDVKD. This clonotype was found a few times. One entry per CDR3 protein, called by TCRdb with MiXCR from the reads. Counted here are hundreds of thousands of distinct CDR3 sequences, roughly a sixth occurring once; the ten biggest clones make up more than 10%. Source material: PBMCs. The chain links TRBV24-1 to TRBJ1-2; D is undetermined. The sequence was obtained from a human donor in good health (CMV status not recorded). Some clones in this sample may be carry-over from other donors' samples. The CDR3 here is CATSDPSVDYGYTF. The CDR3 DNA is TGTGCCACCAGTGACCCCAGCGTGGACTATGGCTACACCTTC.